The clone carrying this TCR beta chain is termed large. TRB rearrangements spanning V, D and J were amplified using mixed TRB-A/B primers. A single record per CDR3 protein comes from TCRdb applying MiXCR to the multiplex PCR reads. The sample lists roughly 930 distinct CDR3 sequences, roughly 24% occurring once. The template was genomic DNA from peripheral blood, not RNA. This sample was included in a study of T cell repertoires in aging, cancer and after chemotherapy. The sequencing input was blood. The TCR was taken from a human donor with a solid tumor.

DNA of the CDR3: TGTGCCAGCAAACTAGCGGGAGACGGGACCCAGTACTTC. Residues: CASKLAGDGTQYF. This rearrangement joins TRBV6-1 to TRBJ2-5; 11 bases agree with TRBD2. The germline V gene has CDR1 MNHNS and CDR2 SASEGT. After removal of 7 bases from V and 7 bases from J, the junction contained 5 bases not matched to a gene. CDR3 size: 13 residues.